This paragraph covers one TCR beta chain sequence. The data derive from a study of blood T cell repertoires in COVID-19. Across the study: Both acute and convalescent COVID-19 samples were obtained from the United States, Italy and Spain.

How the authors handled the data: Reference gene primer amplification yielded estimated nucleated cell counts. The method was immunoSEQ multiplex PCR; TCRdb's version includes in-frame clones alone and lacks a portion of them. That table supplies the V and J calls and clone size; D and trimming were determined from the DNA. There are roughly 170,000 clones in the sample; 70% to 85% occur only once, and roughly 7.1% lies in the top ten. V gave up 2 bases and J gave up 1 base; unmatched junction bases: 2. Germline V gene sequence: CDR1 MNHEY, CDR2 SMNVEV (reference sequence). This CDR3 has 14 residues.

This receptor was obtained from a human donor in a cohort sampled during active COVID-19. The sample comprised peripheral blood. This chain links TRBV27 with TRBJ2-7, with 7 bases matching TRBD1. CDR3 in amino acids: CASSLTGESYEQYF. In DNA form, the CDR3 reads TGTGCCAGCAGTTTAACAGGGGAGTCCTACGAGCAGTACTTC.